This record looks at one TCR beta chain sequence and its context. The antigen is unknown. This sample is part of a study of OX40 agonist ivuxolimab in advanced cancers. Whole-study results and caveats: Near-lowest levels of clonal expansion characterized partial responders at 0.1-3.0 mg/kg. Compared with CD4+, CD8+ T cells on average had more expanded clones.

Sequenced by immunoSEQ multiplex PCR; TCRdb stores in-frame clones only, minus some. The repertoire holds under 85,000 clones, more than 75% seen once, with less than 0.25% in the top ten. Per the germline V gene, CDR1 is SGHTA and CDR2 is FQGNSA. The CDR3 sequence is 14 residues long. Trimming cost V 5 bases and J 6 bases; bases outside gene matches: 9. The receptor comes from an adult with an advanced solid tumor such as melanoma, head and neck, liver or kidney cancer. The material sequenced was CD4+ or CD8+ T cells sorted from blood, taken in a trial of the OX40 agonist ivuxolimab. V gene TRBV7-2 combines with J gene TRBJ2-7, with 8 bases lining up with TRBD2. CDR3 coding DNA: TGTGCCAGCAGCCCCTCGGGACTAGTTAGCGAGCAGTACTTC. Protein: CASSPSGLVSEQYF. Filled out from reference TRBV7-2 and TRBJ2-7, the complete variable domain reads GAGVSQSPSNKVTEKGKDVELRCDPISGHTALYWYRQSLGQGLEFLIYFQGNSAPDKSGLPSDRFSAERTGGSVSTLTIQRTQQEDSAVYLCASSPSGLVSEQYFGPGTRLTVT.